The next 19 T cell receptor beta chains were all read from a single sample in a study of blood T cells in healthy people across ages. PCR was performed a second time for about 6 to 12 cycles using a sample-barcoded 5' primer and a J-beta primer mix. MiXCR, run by TCRdb on the 5' RACE reads, gives a single entry per CDR3 protein. This table has around 1.7 million distinct CDR3 sequences, about 28% appearing once. What was sequenced was blood. The receptor set was obtained from a woman aged 30 to 39 in good health.

The chain employs TRBV3-1 and TRBJ2-1; 13 nucleotides line up with TRBD2. The V gene's germline CDR1 is LGHDT and CDR2 YNNKEL (reference sequence). This CDR3 contains 18 residues. The V segment lost 4 bases and the J segment 7 bases; nucleotides outside the gene matches: 13. In nucleotides, the CDR3 is TGTGCCAGCAGCCCCATAGTACCGACTAGCGGGAGGCGGAATGAGCAGTTCTTC. Its protein product is CASSPIVPTSGRRNEQFF.

About this clonotype itself: A read error may account for a junction end that differs from germline. The V and J genes are TRBV7-2 and TRBJ2-3, with TRBD2 identical over 10 bases. CDR3 length: 17 residues. Looked up from germline, CDR1 is SGHTA and CDR2 is FQGNSA. CDR3 in amino acids: CASSLRPSGRARDTLYF. The CDR3 region has the DNA TGTGCCAGCAGCTTACGGCCCAGCGGGAGGGCCAGAGATACGCTGTATTTT. The whole variable domain, filled in from reference TRBV7-2 and TRBJ2-3, reads GAGVSQSPSNKVTEKGKDVELRCDPISGHTALYWYRQSLGQGLEFLIYFQGNSAPDKSGLPSDRFSAERTGGSVSTLTIQRTQQEDSAVYLCASSLRPSGRARDTLYFGPGTRLTVL.

This clonotype was counted at least ten times. The chain recombines TRBV7-2 with TRBJ2-5, with D perhaps matching TRBD1 (5 bases). Germline CDR1 and CDR2: SGHTA and FQGNSA. The CDR3 consists of 15 residues. V lost 1 base and J 1 base, leaving 10 bases between the germline ends. The CDR3: CASSLGLGVQETQYF. The CDR3 DNA reads TGTGCCAGCAGCTTAGGCCTAGGGGTCCAAGAGACCCAGTACTTC. Complete variable domain (other parts from reference TRBV7-2 and TRBJ2-5): GAGVSQSPSNKVTEKGKDVELRCDPISGHTALYWYRQSLGQGLEFLIYFQGNSAPDKSGLPSDRFSAERTGGSVSTLTIQRTQQEDSAVYLCASSLGLGVQETQYFGPGTRLLVL.

This clonotype was observed a handful of times. This chain joins TRBV7-9 and TRBJ1-6, with unresolved D. V lost 0 bases and J 0 bases, leaving 6 bases between the germline ends. The CDR3 runs to 16 residues. The germline gives CDR1 SEHNR, CDR2 FQNEAQ (reference sequence). The CDR3 reads CASSLAPGSYNSPLHF. The CDR3 nucleotides are TGTGCCAGCAGCTTAGCCCCCGGCTCCTATAATTCACCCCTCCACTTT.

The chain links TRBV7-9 to TRBJ2-5; TRBD2 matches 7 bases. The germline CDR1 and CDR2 sequences are SEHNR and FQNEAQ (reference sequence). The CDR3 contains 15 residues. V lost 3 bases and J lost 4; bases outside the gene matches: 8. CDR3 sequence reads: CASSLGAGDRETQYF. CDR3 coding DNA: TGTGCCAGCAGCTTGGGCGCGGGGGATCGAGAGACCCAGTACTTC. The variable domain in full, with the rest retrieved from reference TRBV7-9 and TRBJ2-5, is DTGVSQNPRHKITKRGQNVTFRCDPISEHNRLYWYRQTLGQGPEFLTYFQNEAQLEKSRLLSDRFSAERPKGSFSTLEIQRTEQGDSAMYLCASSLGAGDRETQYFGPGTRLLVL.

This clonotype was recorded at least ten times. J is TRBJ2-7 and V is TRBV7-2, with D tentatively TRBD2 (6 bases). The V and J ends lost 2 bases and 0 bases respectively, with 11 bases between them. The CDR3 sequence is 15 residues long. Germline assignment: CDR1 SGHTA and CDR2 FQGNSA. The CDR3 nucleotides are TGTGCCAGCAGCTTACGACTAGTGAGCTCCTACGAGCAGTACTTC. This translates into CASSLRLVSSYEQYF. Based on the CDR3 plus reference TRBV7-2 and TRBJ2-7, the full variable domain is GAGVSQSPSNKVTEKGKDVELRCDPISGHTALYWYRQSLGQGLEFLIYFQGNSAPDKSGLPSDRFSAERTGGSVSTLTIQRTQQEDSAVYLCASSLRLVSSYEQYFGPGTRLTVT.

The V call is TRBV9, the J call TRBJ1-1, with D possibly TRBD1 on 5 matching bases. Trimming pared 4 bases from V and 3 bases from J, leaving 16 bases between. The CDR3 is 15 residues long. Looked up from germline, CDR1 is SGDLS and CDR2 is YYNGEE. CDR3 sequence: CASSPRQVGDTEAFF. In DNA form, the CDR3 reads TGTGCCAGCAGCCCCCGTCAGGTGGGGGACACTGAAGCTTTCTTT.

With respect to this clonotype: Sequence at one end of the junction differs from germline and may be a read error. This chain links TRBV7-2 with TRBJ1-2; D may be TRBD1 (5 bases). The CDR3 is made up of 14 amino acids. Per the germline V gene, CDR1 is SGHTA and CDR2 is FQGNSA. CDR3 nucleotide sequence: TGTGTCAGCAGCCCCTTGCGGGGGAACTATGGCTACACCTTC. The encoded protein is CVSSPLRGNYGYTF.

The chain uses TRBV7-2 and TRBJ2-1, with TRBD1 identical over 7 bases. The V gene end was trimmed by 1 base and the J gene end by 6 bases; junction bases not matched to a gene: 6. The CDR3 sequence is 15 residues long. CDR1 SGHTA and CDR2 FQGNSA come from the germline V gene. CDR3 in amino acids: CASSLEWTGSNEQFF. The CDR3 nucleotides read TGTGCCAGCAGCTTAGAGTGGACAGGATCCAATGAGCAGTTCTTC.

The sample holds one count of this clonotype. Possible read error: a much larger clone is one base away. Here the CDR3 omits its conserved ending phenylalanine or tryptophan, so a read error is the likely source. The V gene is TRBV6-5, the J gene TRBJ1-2, with 8 bases fitting TRBD1. CDR1 and CDR2 (germline): MNHEY, SVGAGI. This CDR3 comprises 14 residues. V lost 3 bases and J lost 6; bases outside the gene matches: 6. CDR3 protein: CASSYLDRADGYTC. The CDR3 DNA is TGTGCCAGCAGTTATCTGGACAGGGCTGATGGCTACACCTGC.

The V and J genes are TRBV5-5 and TRBJ2-7; either TRBD1 or TRBD2 may fit D (6 bases each). Germline V gene sequence: CDR1 SGHKS, CDR2 YYEKEE (reference sequence). Trimming pared 4 bases from V and 4 bases from J, leaving 27 bases between. The CDR3 loop spans 18 amino acids. DNA of the CDR3: TGTGCCAGCAGCCCGGATATAGGCGTCGACAGGAGGGGATACGAGCAGTACTTC. Translation: CASSPDIGVDRRGYEQYF.

This clonotype was picked up many times. The genes are TRBV11-2 and TRBJ2-5; D is perhaps TRBD2 (6 bases). Germline loops: CDR1 SGHAT, CDR2 FQNNGV. This CDR3 comprises 13 residues. Trimming stripped 5 bases from V and 3 bases from J, with 10 bases between. This chain's CDR3 is CASSGAGKETQYF. The DNA of the CDR3 is TGTGCCAGCAGCGGCGCGGGGAAAGAGACCCAGTACTTC.

This clonotype was counted at least ten times. The chain carries TRBV7-9 and TRBJ2-5, with unresolved D. The V and J ends lost 3 bases and 6 bases respectively, with 11 bases between them. CDR1 and CDR2 (germline): SEHNR, FQNEAQ (reference sequence). The CDR3 consists of 13 residues. CDR3 nucleotide sequence: TGTGCCAGCAGCTTTTATGGTCGGAAGACCCAGTACTTC. Protein product: CASSFYGRKTQYF.

In this sample, this clonotype turned up a few times. The chain couples TRBV5-6 to TRBJ2-1; perhaps TRBD2 as D (6 bases). V dropped 4 bases and J dropped 1 base, with 9 bases sitting between them. The germline gives CDR1 SGHDT, CDR2 YYEEEE. This CDR3 is built from 14 residues. The DNA for the CDR3 is TGTGCCAGCAGCCGGAGGGCTTCCTACAATGAGCAGTTCTTC. It encodes CASSRRASYNEQFF.

A few counts support this clonotype. The chain is built from TRBV29-1 and TRBJ1-1; unclear D gene. This CDR3 is 13 amino acids long. V was clipped by 4 bases and J by 3 bases, with 12 bases between them. Germline V lookup: CDR1 SQVTM, CDR2 ANQGSEA. The CDR3 DNA sequence: TGCAGCGTTGGTCCTGGCTGGGACACTGAAGCTTTCTTT. Protein sequence: CSVGPGWDTEAFF.

The chain links TRBV5-5 to TRBJ2-7, with 8 bases that match TRBD1. Germline values: CDR1 SGHKS, CDR2 YYEKEE (reference sequence). There are 15 residues in the CDR3. J was trimmed by 3 bases and V by 3 bases; bases with no gene match: 8. The CDR3 spells CASSSGTGIGYEQYF. Written as DNA, the CDR3 is TGTGCCAGCAGCTCGGGGACAGGAATCGGCTACGAGCAGTACTTC.

V is TRBV7-2 and J is TRBJ2-7; no firm D call. The length of the CDR3 is 16 residues. Germline values: CDR1 SGHTA, CDR2 FQGNSA. V was pared by 4 bases and J by 3 bases, with 19 bases between. The CDR3 DNA sequence: TGTGCCAGCAGCTCAAGCCCCTTCACTAAGGGCTACGAGCAGTACTTC. Its protein is CASSSSPFTKGYEQYF. Using reference TRBV7-2 and TRBJ2-7 for the parts outside the CDR3, the full variable domain is GAGVSQSPSNKVTEKGKDVELRCDPISGHTALYWYRQSLGQGLEFLIYFQGNSAPDKSGLPSDRFSAERTGGSVSTLTIQRTQQEDSAVYLCASSSSPFTKGYEQYFGPGTRLTVT.

This clonotype was observed a handful of times. This rearrangement joins TRBV6-2 or TRBV6-3 to TRBJ2-7, with unresolved D. CDR1 and CDR2 from the germline V gene are MNHEY and SVGEGT. The CDR3 length is 14 residues. V was cut by 2 bases and J by 4 bases, with 12 bases left in between. The CDR3 spells CASSYGWDNYEQYF. Here the CDR3 DNA reads TGTGCCAGCAGTTACGGGTGGGATAATTACGAGCAGTACTTC.

In its sample, this clonotype was seen a few times. The junction departs from germline at one end; a sequencing error may be responsible. The V gene is TRBV3-1, the J gene TRBJ2-6; D may match TRBD1 or TRBD2 (5 bases each). The germline gives CDR1 LGHDT, CDR2 YNNKEL (reference sequence). The CDR3 covers 17 residues. The CDR3 DNA reads TGTGCCAGCAGCCACCGGGGTGCCGCCTCTGGGGCCAACGCCCTGACTTTC. This gives the protein CASSHRGAASGANALTF.